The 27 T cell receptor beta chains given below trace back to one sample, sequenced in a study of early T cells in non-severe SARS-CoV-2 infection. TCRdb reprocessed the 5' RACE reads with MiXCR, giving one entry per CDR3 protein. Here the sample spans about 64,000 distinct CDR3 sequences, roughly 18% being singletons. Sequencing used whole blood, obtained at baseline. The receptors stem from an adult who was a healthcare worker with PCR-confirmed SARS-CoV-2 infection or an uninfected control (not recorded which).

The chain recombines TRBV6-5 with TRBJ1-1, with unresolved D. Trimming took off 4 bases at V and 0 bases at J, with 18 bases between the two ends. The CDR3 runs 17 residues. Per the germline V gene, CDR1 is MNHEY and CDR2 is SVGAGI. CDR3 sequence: CASSSSAEVFMNTEAFF. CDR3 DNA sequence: TGTGCCAGCAGTTCCTCCGCCGAGGTATTCATGAACACTGAAGCTTTCTTT.

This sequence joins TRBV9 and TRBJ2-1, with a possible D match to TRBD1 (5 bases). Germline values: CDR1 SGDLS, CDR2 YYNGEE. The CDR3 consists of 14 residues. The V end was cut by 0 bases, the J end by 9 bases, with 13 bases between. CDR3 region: CASSVGVGTGEQFF. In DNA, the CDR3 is TGTGCCAGCAGCGTAGGAGTGGGCACAGGTGAGCAGTTCTTC.

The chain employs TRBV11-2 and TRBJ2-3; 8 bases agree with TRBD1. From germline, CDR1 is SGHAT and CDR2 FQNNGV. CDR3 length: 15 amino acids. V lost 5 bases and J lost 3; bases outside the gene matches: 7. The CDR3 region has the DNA TGTGCCAGCAGCCCCGACAGGGGTCGAACAGATACGCAGTATTTT. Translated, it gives CASSPDRGRTDTQYF.

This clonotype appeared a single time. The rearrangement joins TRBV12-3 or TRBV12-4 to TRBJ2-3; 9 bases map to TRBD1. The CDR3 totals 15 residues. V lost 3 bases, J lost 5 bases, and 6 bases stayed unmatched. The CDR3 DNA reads TGTGCCAGCAGTTTTGTACAGGGGGCGGGAGATACGCAGTATTTT. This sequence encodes CASSFVQGAGDTQYF.

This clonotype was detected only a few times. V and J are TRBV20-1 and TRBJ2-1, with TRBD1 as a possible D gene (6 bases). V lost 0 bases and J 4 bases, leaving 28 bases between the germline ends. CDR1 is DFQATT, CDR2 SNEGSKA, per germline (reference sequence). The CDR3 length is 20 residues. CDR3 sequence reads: CSARDWAGVLWVLGYNEQFF. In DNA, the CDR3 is TGCAGTGCTAGAGATTGGGCAGGGGTTCTTTGGGTACTAGGTTACAATGAGCAGTTCTTC.

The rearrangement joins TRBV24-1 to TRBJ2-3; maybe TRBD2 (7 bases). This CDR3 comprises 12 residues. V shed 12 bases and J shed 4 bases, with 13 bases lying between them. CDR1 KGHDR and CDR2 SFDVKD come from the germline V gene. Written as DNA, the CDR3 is TGTGCCTCCGGGGAGGGGGCAGATACGCAGTATTTT. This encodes CASGEGADTQYF.

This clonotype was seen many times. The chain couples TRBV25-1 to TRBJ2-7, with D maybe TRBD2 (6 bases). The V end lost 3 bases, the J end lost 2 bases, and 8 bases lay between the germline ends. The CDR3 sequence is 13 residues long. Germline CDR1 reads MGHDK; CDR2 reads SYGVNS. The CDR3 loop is CASSEAGTYEQYF. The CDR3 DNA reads TGTGCCAGCAGTGAGGCGGGGACCTACGAGCAGTACTTC.

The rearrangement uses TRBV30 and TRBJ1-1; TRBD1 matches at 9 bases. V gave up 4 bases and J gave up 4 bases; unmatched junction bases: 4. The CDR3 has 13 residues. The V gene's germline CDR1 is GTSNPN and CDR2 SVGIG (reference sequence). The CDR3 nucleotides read TGTGCCTGGAATACGGGACAGGGCACTGAAGCTTTCTTT. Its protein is CAWNTGQGTEAFF. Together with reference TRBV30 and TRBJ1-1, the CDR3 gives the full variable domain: SQTIHQWPATLVQPVGSPLSLECTVEGTSNPNLYWYRQAAGRGLQLLFYSVGIGQISSEVPQNLSASRPQDRQFILSSKKLLLSDSGFYLCAWNTGQGTEAFFGQGTRLTVV.

The CDR3: CASSLYQSTDTQYF. CDR3 nucleotides: TGTGCCAGCAGCTTATACCAGAGCACAGATACGCAGTATTTT. This chain connects TRBV7-2 to TRBJ2-3; D is uncertain. V was shortened by 2 bases and J by 0 bases, with 6 bases between the two germline ends. CDR1 and CDR2 (germline): SGHTA, FQGNSA. This CDR3 region has 14 residues.

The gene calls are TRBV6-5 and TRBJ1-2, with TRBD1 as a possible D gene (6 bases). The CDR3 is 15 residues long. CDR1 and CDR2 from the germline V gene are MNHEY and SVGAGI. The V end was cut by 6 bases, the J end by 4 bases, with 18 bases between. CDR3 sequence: CASRADRSRGYGYTF. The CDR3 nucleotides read TGTGCCAGCAGGGCCGACAGGAGTCGCGGCTATGGCTACACCTTC.

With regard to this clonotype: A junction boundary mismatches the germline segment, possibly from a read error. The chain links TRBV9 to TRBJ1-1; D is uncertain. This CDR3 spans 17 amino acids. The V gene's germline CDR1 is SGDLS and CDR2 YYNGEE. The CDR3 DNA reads TGTGCCAGCACCAATAGAGTGGCCCAATACATGAATACTGAAGCTTTCTTT. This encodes CASTNRVAQYMNTEAFF.

The CDR3 nucleotides read TGTGCCTGGAGCGACCCCGGATCGAGCTATACGCAGTATTTT. Protein: CAWSDPGSSYTQYF. The rearrangement uses TRBV30 and TRBJ2-3; D unresolved. Trimming shortened V by 3 bases and J by 7 bases, and 17 bases separated the two germline ends. Germline CDR1 reads GTSNPN; CDR2 reads SVGIG (reference sequence). The CDR3 consists of 14 residues.

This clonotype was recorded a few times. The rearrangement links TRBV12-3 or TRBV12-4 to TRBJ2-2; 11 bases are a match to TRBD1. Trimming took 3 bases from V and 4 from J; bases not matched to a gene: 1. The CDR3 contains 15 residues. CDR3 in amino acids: CASSLGQGGTGELFF. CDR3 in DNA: TGTGCCAGCAGTTTGGGACAGGGGGGCACCGGGGAGCTGTTTTTT.

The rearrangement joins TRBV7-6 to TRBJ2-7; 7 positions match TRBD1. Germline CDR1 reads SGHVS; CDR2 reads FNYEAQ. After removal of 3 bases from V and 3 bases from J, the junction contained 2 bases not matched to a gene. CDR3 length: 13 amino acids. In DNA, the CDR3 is TGTGCCAGCAGCTTTCGGGACAGCTACGAGCAGTACTTC. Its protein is CASSFRDSYEQYF.

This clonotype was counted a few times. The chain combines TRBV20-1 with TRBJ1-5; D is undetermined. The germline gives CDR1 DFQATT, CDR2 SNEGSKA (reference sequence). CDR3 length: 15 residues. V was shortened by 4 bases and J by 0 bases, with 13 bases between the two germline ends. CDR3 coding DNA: TGCAGTGCTATTAGGGCTTTCGATAGCAATCAGCCCCAGCATTTT. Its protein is CSAIRAFDSNQPQHF.

The CDR3 is CASSLRNGHNEKLFF. CDR3 DNA sequence: TGTGCCAGCAGCTTAAGGAACGGACATAATGAAAAACTGTTTTTT. The V and J genes are TRBV13 and TRBJ1-4, with a weak D call TRBD1 (5 bases). The V gene's germline CDR1 is PRHDT and CDR2 FYEKMQ (reference sequence). V was shortened by 2 bases and J by 4 bases, with 11 bases between the two germline ends. This CDR3 is built from 15 residues.

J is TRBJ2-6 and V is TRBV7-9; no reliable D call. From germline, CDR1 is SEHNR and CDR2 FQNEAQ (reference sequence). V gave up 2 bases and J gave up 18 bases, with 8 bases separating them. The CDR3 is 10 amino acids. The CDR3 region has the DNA TGTGCCAGCAGCTTATCTCCCAAGACTTTC. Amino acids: CASSLSPKTF.

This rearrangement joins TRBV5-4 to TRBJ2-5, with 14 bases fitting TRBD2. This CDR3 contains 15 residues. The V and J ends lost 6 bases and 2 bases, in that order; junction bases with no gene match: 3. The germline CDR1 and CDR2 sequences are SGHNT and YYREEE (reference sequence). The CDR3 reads CASTRTSGRQETQYF. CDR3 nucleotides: TGTGCCAGCACACGGACTAGCGGGAGGCAAGAGACCCAGTACTTC.

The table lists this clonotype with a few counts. CDR3 DNA sequence: TGTGCCAGCAGCCACCCCAATCGGGCCCAGTACTTC. The encoded protein is CASSHPNRAQYF. The rearrangement links TRBV14 to TRBJ2-5; D unclear. Per the germline V gene, CDR1 is SGHDN and CDR2 is FVKESK. The CDR3 contains 12 residues. Trimming took 3 bases from V and 9 from J, leaving 11 bases between them.

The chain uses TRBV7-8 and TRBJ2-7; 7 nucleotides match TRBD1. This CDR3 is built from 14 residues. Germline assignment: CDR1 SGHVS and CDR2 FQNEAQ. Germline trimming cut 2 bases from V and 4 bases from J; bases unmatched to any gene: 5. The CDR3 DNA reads TGTGCCAGCAGCTTATCTAGGGGGCATTACGAGCAGTACTTC. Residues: CASSLSRGHYEQYF.

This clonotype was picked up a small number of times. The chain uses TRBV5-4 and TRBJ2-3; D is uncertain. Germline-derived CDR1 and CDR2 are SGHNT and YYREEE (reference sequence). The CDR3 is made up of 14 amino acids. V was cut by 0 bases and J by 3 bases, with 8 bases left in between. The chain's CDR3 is CASSLGRRTDTQYF. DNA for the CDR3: TGTGCCAGCAGCTTGGGGCGCCGTACAGATACGCAGTATTTT. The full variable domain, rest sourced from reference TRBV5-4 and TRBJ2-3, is ETGVTQSPTHLIKTRGQQVTLRCSSQSGHNTVSWYQQALGQGPQFIFQYYREEENGRGNFPPRFSGLQFPNYSSELNVNALELDDSALYLCASSLGRRTDTQYFGPGTRLTVL.

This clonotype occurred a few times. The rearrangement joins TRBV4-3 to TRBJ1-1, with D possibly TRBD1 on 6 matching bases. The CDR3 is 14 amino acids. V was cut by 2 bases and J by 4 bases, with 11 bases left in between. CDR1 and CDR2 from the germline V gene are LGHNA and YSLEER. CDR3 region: CASSQHREVTEAFF. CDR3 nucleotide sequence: TGCGCCAGCAGCCAACACAGGGAAGTCACTGAAGCTTTCTTT.

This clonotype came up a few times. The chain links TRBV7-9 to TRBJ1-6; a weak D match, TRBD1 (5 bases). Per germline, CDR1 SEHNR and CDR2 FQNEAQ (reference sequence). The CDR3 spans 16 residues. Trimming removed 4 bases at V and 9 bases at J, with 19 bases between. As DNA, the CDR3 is TGTGCCAGCAGCTCATCCGGGGGATTGCTCCCTTCACCCCTCCACTTT. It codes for CASSSSGGLLPSPLHF.

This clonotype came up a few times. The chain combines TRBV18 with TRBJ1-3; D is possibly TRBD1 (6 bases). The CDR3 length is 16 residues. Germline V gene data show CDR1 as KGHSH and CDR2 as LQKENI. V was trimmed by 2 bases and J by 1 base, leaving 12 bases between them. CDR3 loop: CASSPFGGPSGNTIYF. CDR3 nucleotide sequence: TGTGCCAGCTCACCATTTGGGGGGCCATCTGGAAACACCATATATTTT. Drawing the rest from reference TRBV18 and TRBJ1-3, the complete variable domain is NAGVMQNPRHLVRRRGQEARLRCSPMKGHSHVYWYRQLPEEGLKFMVYLQKENIIDESGMPKERFSAEFPKEGPSILRIQQVVRGDSAAYFCASSPFGGPSGNTIYFGEGSWLTVV.

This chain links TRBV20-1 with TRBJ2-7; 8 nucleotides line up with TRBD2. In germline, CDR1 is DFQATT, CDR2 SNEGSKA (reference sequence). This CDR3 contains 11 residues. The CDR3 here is CSARDAGTSLV. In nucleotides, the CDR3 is TGCAGTGCTAGAGACGCCGGGACTAGTTTAGTC.

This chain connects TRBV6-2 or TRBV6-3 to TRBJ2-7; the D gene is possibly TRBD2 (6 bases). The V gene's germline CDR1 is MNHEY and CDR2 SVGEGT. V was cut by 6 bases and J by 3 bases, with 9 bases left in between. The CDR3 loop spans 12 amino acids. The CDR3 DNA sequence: TGTGCCAGCAGGGAGGGAGTCTACGAGCAGTACTTC. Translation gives CASREGVYEQYF.

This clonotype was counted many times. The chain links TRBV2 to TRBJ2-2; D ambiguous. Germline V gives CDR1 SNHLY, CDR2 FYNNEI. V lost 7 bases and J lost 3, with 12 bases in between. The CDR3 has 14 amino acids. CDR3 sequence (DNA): TGTGCCAGCAACGTAGTTGGTGACACCGGGGAGCTGTTTTTT. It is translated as CASNVVGDTGELFF.